This TCR beta chain is drawn from a study of blood T cell repertoires in COVID-19. Study at large: Researchers got acute and convalescent COVID-19 samples from the United States, Italy and Spain.

Trimming took 4 bases from V and 4 from J, leaving 6 bases between them. Looked up from germline, CDR1 is DFQATT and CDR2 is SNEGSKA (reference sequence). The length of the CDR3 is 11 residues. Seattle participants joined during active infection and were tracked over time. Original processing methods: Amplification of reference gene primers was used by the study to estimate nucleated cell counts. The repertoire was sequenced with immunoSEQ multiplex PCR; TCRdb's copy has only in-frame clones and lacks some. The V and J calls and clone size were taken over from that table, and D and trimming were inferred from the DNA. This sample carries roughly 160,000 clones, around 82% of them seen once, and the ten largest clones take 6.5% to 7.5%.

The receptor was isolated from an elderly man with COVID-19, enrolled during active disease. Sequencing was done on a sample of peripheral blood. The chain uses TRBV20-1 and TRBJ2-3; unclear D gene. Written as DNA, the CDR3 is TGCAGTGCTACTGGAGCAGATACGCAGTATTTT. This translates into CSATGADTQYF.